This T cell receptor beta chain appears in the sequencing data of a study of blood T cell repertoires in COVID-19. Overall study: Sites in the United States, Italy and Spain provided acute and convalescent COVID-19 samples. T cells, B-cell-depleted T cells, or PBMCs provided the cDNA or gDNA that served as material.

The V end lost 4 bases, the J end lost 10 bases, and 17 bases lay between the germline ends. The CDR3 is 15 residues long. CDR1 is MDHEN, CDR2 SYDVKM, per germline. The authors' processing: Nucleated cell number was recorded as an estimate derived from reference gene primer amplification. The table came from immunoSEQ multiplex PCR; TCRdb's copy has only in-frame clones and leaves some out. For V, J and clone size, that table is used; D and trimming come from the DNA. Here the sample spans 130,000 to 150,000 clones, 75% to 90% being singletons. The chain has TRBV28 and TRBJ1-6, with D perhaps matching TRBD1 (6 bases). This TCR was sampled from an elderly man with acute or convalescent COVID-19. The source material was peripheral blood. DNA for the CDR3: TGTGCCAGCAGTTCCAAGGACAGCTATCGGTCACCCCTCCACTTT. The encoded protein is CASSSKDSYRSPLHF.